A selection of T cell receptor beta chains follows, all from one sample in a study of T-cell reconstitution after alpha-beta-depleted transplantation in children. TCRdb called the PCR reads again in MiXCR, with one record for every CDR3 protein. The repertoire includes about 120,000 distinct CDR3 sequences, roughly 23% of them detected once, and roughly 10% sits in the top ten. This material consisted of PBMCs, mostly from graft donor cells, taken 180 days after TCRalphabeta/CD19-depleted stem cell transplant. These receptors all stem from a male patient aged 2 to 10 who had a stem cell transplant for chronic granulomatous disease, so the T cells may come from the graft donor. CDR3s include the opening cysteine and the closing phenylalanine or tryptophan. D genes are given only for firm matches. Clone size is stated in some rows and not others, as once, few, many or a class when expanded.

TRBD1	-	TRBJ2-1	TRBV29-1	TGCAGCGTTGTCCGGGTGGTCGGGACAGGGGGCGAAAAAAGAGGATACAATGAGCAGTTCTTC	CSVVRVVGTGGEKRGYNEQFF
-	-	TRBJ2-7	TRBV12-3/TRBV12-4	TGTGCCAGCAGTGATGGTTCCTACGAGCAGTACTTC	CASSDGSYEQYF
-	many	TRBJ2-1	TRBV6-5	TGTGCCAGCAGTTTCGGGGGTAGCTCCTACAATGAGCAGTTCTTC	CASSFGGSSYNEQFF
TRBD1	few	TRBJ1-1	TRBV27	TGTGCCAGCAGTTTATCGACAGGGGCGAACACTGAAGCTTTCTTT	CASSLSTGANTEAFF
TRBD2	few	TRBJ2-3	TRBV4-3	TGCGCCAGCAGCCCCGGGACTAGGGACGCAGATACGCAGTATTTT	CASSPGTRDADTQYF
-	-	TRBJ2-7	TRBV5-1	TGCGCCAGCAGTTCTAAGGGTGAGCAGTACTTC	CASSSKGEQYF
TRBD2	few	TRBJ2-1	TRBV12-3/TRBV12-4	TGTGCCAGCAGGTTCCCTAGCGGGACCAATGAGCAGTTCTTC	CASRFPSGTNEQFF
-	-	TRBJ1-6	TRBV7-2	TGTGCCAGCAGCTTAGGGCGGCGGAATAATTCACCCCTCCACTTT	CASSLGRRNNSPLHF
-	few	TRBJ2-4	TRBV20-1	TGCAGTGCTAGGGACTATCTAGCCAAAAACATTCAGTACTTC	CSARDYLAKNIQYF
TRBD1	many	TRBJ1-5	TRBV12-3/TRBV12-4	TGTGCCAGCAGTCGGACAGGGGGCGGTCAGCCCCAGCATTTT	CASSRTGGGQPQHF
-	many	TRBJ2-1	TRBV29-1	TGCAGCGTTGAGGGACATATCGGGCTCAATGAGCAGTTCTTC	CSVEGHIGLNEQFF
-	-	TRBJ1-1	TRBV20-1	TGCAGTGCTGAACCGGGACAGAACACTGAAGCTTTCTTT	CSAEPGQNTEAFF
-	-	TRBJ2-5	TRBV15	TGTGCCACCAGCTGCAGGGTTTTCGAGACCCAGTACTTC	CATSCRVFETQYF
-	-	TRBJ1-4	TRBV12-3/TRBV12-4	TGTGCCAGCAGTTTATCGGGACCAAAAACTAATGAAAAACTGTTTTTT	CASSLSGPKTNEKLFF
-	many	TRBJ2-2	TRBV7-2	TGTGCCAGCAGCTTAGCCGCTCAGGGCGGGATTTTT	CASSLAAQGGIF
-	-	TRBJ2-7	TRBV5-6	TGTGCCAGCAGCCTCCCCGGTCCACCCTACGAGCAGTACTTC	CASSLPGPPYEQYF
-	few	TRBJ1-4	TRBV20-1	TGCAGTGCTAGAGAGCCACGACGGAATGAAAAACTGTTTTTT	CSAREPRRNEKLFF
TRBD1	few	TRBJ1-1	TRBV5-5	TGTGCCAGCAGCTTCATTGGGACAGACACTGAAGCTTTCTTT	CASSFIGTDTEAFF
-	few	TRBJ2-2	TRBV12-3/TRBV12-4	TGTGCCAGCAGTTTATACAGCAACACCGGGGAGCTGTTTTTT	CASSLYSNTGELFF
-	-	TRBJ2-3	TRBV6-2/TRBV6-3	TGTGCCAGCAGTTACCGGTTGCCGGCAGATACGCAGTATTTT	CASSYRLPADTQYF
-	-	TRBJ1-2	TRBV5-1	TGCGCCAGCACCCTGGGCAAGGTTGCCGGACAGAGTATGAGGGGCTACACCTTC	CASTLGKVAGQSMRGYTF
TRBD2	-	TRBJ2-7	TRBV7-6	TGTGCCAGCAGCCCCCCCCTAGCGGGAGGGAACTACGAGCAGTACTTC	CASSPPLAGGNYEQYF
-	many	TRBJ2-7	TRBV7-9	TGTGCCAGCAGCCCCCTGAAATACGAGCAGTACTTC	CASSPLKYEQYF
TRBD2	few	TRBJ2-7	TRBV12-3/TRBV12-4	TGTGCCAGCTCCCTTTTAGCGGGACCACCCTACGAGCAGTACTTC	CASSLLAGPPYEQYF
TRBD2	few	TRBJ2-2	TRBV29-1	TGCAGCGTTCCGGGGGGCGGGGAGCTGTTTTTT	CSVPGGGELFF
-	few	TRBJ1-5	TRBV20-1	TGCAGTGCTGTCCGCCGGCAGGCCCCCAATCAGCCCCAGCATTTT	CSAVRRQAPNQPQHF
-	-	TRBJ1-2	TRBV20-1	TGCAGTGCCAGCAAGACTTCTAACTATGGCTACACCTTC	CSASKTSNYGYTF
-	-	TRBJ2-7	TRBV7-2	TGTGCCAGCAGCTTAACCTCAGGGGGGATCTACGAGCAGTACTTC	CASSLTSGGIYEQYF
-	many	TRBJ2-3	TRBV12-3/TRBV12-4	TGTGCCAGCACCCCGTTAGGTGCGACTACAGATACGCAGTATTTT	CASTPLGATTDTQYF
-	many	TRBJ2-3	TRBV20-1	TGCAGTGCTCACCTCCGCCGACCCACCACAGATACGCAGTATTTT	CSAHLRRPTTDTQYF
TRBD2	many	TRBJ2-1	TRBV20-1	TGCAGTGCCGAATCTTATAGCGGGAGCCGGAACAATGAGCAGTTCTTC	CSAESYSGSRNNEQFF
-	-	TRBJ2-7	TRBV9	TGTGCCAGCAGCGTATCCGGGGAGGACGAGCAGTACTTC	CASSVSGEDEQYF
-	-	TRBJ2-1	TRBV7-6	TGTGCCAGCAGCCAGCTGACCAATGAGCAGTTCTTC	CASSQLTNEQFF
-	few	TRBJ2-5	TRBV18	TGTGCCAGCTCACCGGGGGTGGAGACCCAGTACTTC	CASSPGVETQYF
TRBD1	few	TRBJ2-7	TRBV7-9	TGTGCCAGCGAAGTTTTCAGACAGGGCGTGGACTACGAGCAGTACTTC	CASEVFRQGVDYEQYF
TRBD1	-	TRBJ2-2	TRBV29-1	TGCAGCACCCTAACAGGGGTGAACACCGGGGAGCTGTTTTTT	CSTLTGVNTGELFF
-	many	TRBJ2-7	TRBV12-3/TRBV12-4	TGTGCCAGCCGTAGACATACAGGTGGGCTCTACGAGCAGTACTTC	CASRRHTGGLYEQYF
-	many	TRBJ2-4	TRBV20-1	TGCAGTGCTAGCGGGACGGCCAAAAACATTCAGTACTTC	CSASGTAKNIQYF
-	many	TRBJ2-5	TRBV15	TGTGCCACCAGCGGAAGGAGTACTAAGGAGACCCAGTACTTC	CATSGRSTKETQYF
TRBD2	-	TRBJ2-1	TRBV12-3/TRBV12-4	TGTGCCAGCAGTCCTATAACTAGCGGGGGTGAGCAGTTCTTC	CASSPITSGGEQFF
TRBD1	few	TRBJ1-5	TRBV7-9	TGTGCCAGCAGCTTGGGTTCGACAGGGGGGAAGCATTTT	CASSLGSTGGKHF
TRBD2	-	TRBJ2-7	TRBV5-1	TGCGCCAGCAGCTTGGTTGGCGGGGGATCCTACGAGCAGTACTTC	CASSLVGGGSYEQYF
-	-	TRBJ2-1	TRBV7-9	TGTGCCAGCAGCTTCGAGTGGCATGAGCAGTTCTTC	CASSFEWHEQFF
TRBD2	-	TRBJ2-1	TRBV20-1	TGCAGCGCCCTTACATGGGGACTAGCGGTCAATGAGCAGTTCTTC	CSALTWGLAVNEQFF
-	many	TRBJ2-7	TRBV5-1	TGCGCCAGCAGCTTCCTTGGACAGTCCCACTACGAGCAGTACTTC	CASSFLGQSHYEQYF
-	many	TRBJ2-1	TRBV20-1	TGCAGCAGGGGGGGGAGTGATAATGAGCAGTTCTTC	CSRGGSDNEQFF